This TCR beta chain was recorded in a study of T-cell memory formation after mild COVID-19. Study-level background: Largely, TCR clusters stayed within a single donor.

This clonotype was counted only a few times. Its cognate antigen is unknown. Findings and limits, study-wide: Cross-reactive memory seemingly joined, as some responding clones were found in pre-infection memory.

The length of the CDR3 is 13 residues. V dropped 5 bases and J dropped 5 bases, with 12 bases sitting between them. The germline V gene has CDR1 SEHNR and CDR2 FQNEAQ (reference sequence). MiXCR, applied by TCRdb to the 5' RACE reads, yields one record per CDR3 protein. This table has hundreds of thousands of distinct CDR3 sequences, 15% to 20% appearing once. The J gene is TRBJ1-1, the V gene TRBV7-9; D may be TRBD1 (6 bases). The sequence derives from a young man who had mild COVID-19 (a few samples of this study predate the infection). Cell type and time point are not known. Sample: PBMCs or a T cell subset sorted from them (not recorded which). The CDR3 spells CASSRDIGTEAFF. The CDR3 bases are TGTGCCAGCAGCCGGGACATAGGAACTGAAGCTTTCTTT.